This TCR beta chain was identified in a study of blood T cell repertoires in COVID-19. Study-level background: COVID-19 samples collected from the United States, Italy and Spain covered acute and convalescent phases. T cells, B-cell-depleted T cells, or PBMCs provided the cDNA or gDNA that served as material.

The V gene's germline CDR1 is LGHNA and CDR2 YSLEER. This CDR3 is built from 15 residues. Trimming stripped 1 base from V and 4 bases from J, with 13 bases between. Clones were read by immunoSEQ multiplex PCR, and TCRdb kept only the in-frame ones, dropping some. This sample yields about 130,000 clones, of which 75% to 90% are seen a single time; over 2.5% belongs to the top ten. Sequenced material: peripheral blood. The receptor was derived from a man between 60 and 70 years old with active or convalescent COVID-19. This rearrangement joins TRBV4-3 to TRBJ1-2; the D is unclear. In DNA form, the CDR3 reads TGCGCCAGCAGCCAAGGCGCCGAATCTGTCTATGGCTACACCTTC. Protein product: CASSQGAESVYGYTF.